This T cell receptor beta chain stems from a study of blood T cell repertoires in COVID-19. The wider study: COVID-19 samples, acute and convalescent, were from the United States, Italy and Spain. Sample material is recorded as cDNA or gDNA derived from T cells, B-cell-depleted T cells, or PBMCs.

V lost 1 base and J lost 7; bases outside the gene matches: 7. Germline CDR1 reads SGHVS; CDR2 reads FQNEAQ. This CDR3 is built from 15 residues. Original processing methods: Counts of nucleated cells, estimated from reference gene primer amplification, were obtained. TCRdb's copy holds only in-frame clones and misses some; the assay was immunoSEQ multiplex PCR. For V, J and clone size, that table is used; D and trimming come from the DNA. The sample yields tens of thousands of clones, roughly 88% seen once. This clonotype was sampled from a man aged 50-59 years with acute or convalescent COVID-19. The sequencing input was peripheral blood. The V call is TRBV7-8, the J call TRBJ2-1; the match to TRBD1 covers 7 bases. CDR3 loop: CASSLGGGGRNEQFF. Here the CDR3 DNA reads TGTGCCAGCAGCTTAGGAGGGGGCGGAAGGAATGAGCAGTTCTTC.